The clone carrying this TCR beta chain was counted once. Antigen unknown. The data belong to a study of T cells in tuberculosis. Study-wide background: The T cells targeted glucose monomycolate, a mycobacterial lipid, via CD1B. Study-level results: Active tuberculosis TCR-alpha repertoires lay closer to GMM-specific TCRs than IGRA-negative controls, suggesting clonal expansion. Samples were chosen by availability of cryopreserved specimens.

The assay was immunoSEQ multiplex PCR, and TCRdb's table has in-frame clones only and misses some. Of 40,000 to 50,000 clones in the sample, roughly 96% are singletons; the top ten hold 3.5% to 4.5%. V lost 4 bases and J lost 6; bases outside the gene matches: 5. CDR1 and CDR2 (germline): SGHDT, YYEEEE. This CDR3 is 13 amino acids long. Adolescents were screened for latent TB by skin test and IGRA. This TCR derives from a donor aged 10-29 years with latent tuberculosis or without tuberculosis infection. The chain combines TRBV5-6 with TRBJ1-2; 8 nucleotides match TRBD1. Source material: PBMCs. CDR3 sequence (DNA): TGTGCCAGCAGCCAGGACAGGGTTGATGGCTACACCTTC. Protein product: CASSQDRVDGYTF.